One sample yielded the 9 T cell receptor beta chains listed below, sequenced in a study of response to subunit inactivated influenza vaccine. TCRdb re-analysed the RT-PCR reads in MiXCR, keeping a single row per CDR3 protein. This table has about 520,000 distinct CDR3 sequences, roughly 25% appearing once. The sample was CD4+ T cells sorted from PBMCs, taken more than 4 days after vaccination. Receptor source: a man aged 45-65 years who received an inactivated influenza vaccine.

V and J are TRBV7-2 and TRBJ2-1; TRBD1 matches at 10 bases. Germline CDR1 reads SGHTA; CDR2 reads FQGNSA. The CDR3 loop spans 14 amino acids. The junction had 10 bases not matched to a gene; V was cut back by 5 bases and J by 12 bases. As DNA, the CDR3 is TGTGCCAGCAGCCCCCGACAGGGGGCACTGAGGCAGTTCTTC. This codes for CASSPRQGALRQFF. Full variable domain (remainder filled in from reference TRBV7-2 and TRBJ2-1): GAGVSQSPSNKVTEKGKDVELRCDPISGHTALYWYRQSLGQGLEFLIYFQGNSAPDKSGLPSDRFSAERTGGSVSTLTIQRTQQEDSAVYLCASSPRQGALRQFFGPGTRLTVL.

This chain connects TRBV4-3 to TRBJ1-6; tentative D call: TRBD1 (6 bases). The V and J ends lost 2 bases and 9 bases respectively, with 17 bases between them. This CDR3 region has 16 residues. CDR1 and CDR2 from the germline V gene are LGHNA and YSLEER. CDR3 protein: CASSQHSGIRGSPLHF. In DNA, the CDR3 is TGCGCCAGCAGCCAACACTCAGGGATCAGGGGTTCACCCCTCCACTTT.

The rearrangement uses TRBV12-3 or TRBV12-4 and TRBJ2-3; TRBD2 might be the D (5 bases). There are 12 residues in the CDR3. Trimming left V 3 bases short and J 10 bases short, with 11 bases between. In DNA, the CDR3 is TGTGCCAGCAGTTTTAGGTCCGGGGCGCAGTATTTT. It is translated as CASSFRSGAQYF.

The rearrangement joins TRBV4-3 to TRBJ2-2; D ambiguous. The germline gives CDR1 LGHNA, CDR2 YSLEER. Trimming took 1 base from V and 4 from J, leaving 13 bases between them. CDR3 size: 16 residues. CDR3: CASSQGLDGPTGELFF. The CDR3 DNA follows: TGCGCCAGCAGCCAAGGCCTAGACGGACCCACCGGGGAGCTGTTTTTT.

This sequence joins TRBV10-3 and TRBJ1-5; no firm D call. CDR1 and CDR2 from the germline V gene are ENHRY and SYGVKD. The length of the CDR3 is 12 residues. Trimming cost V 2 bases and J 4 bases, with 3 bases left between them. The CDR3 is CAISEHNQPQHF. Here the CDR3 DNA reads TGTGCCATCAGTGAGCATAATCAGCCCCAGCATTTT.

The chain links TRBV20-1 to TRBJ2-5; 8 positions match TRBD2. V was pared by 5 bases and J by 7 bases, with 9 bases of the junction left unmatched. CDR3 length equals 13 residues. CDR1 and CDR2 (germline): DFQATT, SNEGSKA (reference sequence). The CDR3 nucleotides read TGCAGTGCTCCAACGGGGGGGCTAATGACCCAGTACTTC. This codes for CSAPTGGLMTQYF.

The V call is TRBV20-1, the J call TRBJ1-2; D not resolved. V dropped 6 bases and J dropped 4 bases, with 12 bases sitting between them. The length of the CDR3 is 12 residues. Germline assignment: CDR1 DFQATT and CDR2 SNEGSKA (reference sequence). The CDR3 bases are TGCAGTGCCCCTACCAAAGGCTATGGCTACACCTTC. It is translated as CSAPTKGYGYTF.

The chain has TRBV20-1 and TRBJ2-5; 8 nucleotides agree with TRBD2. The length of the CDR3 is 15 residues. Germline V gene data show CDR1 as DFQATT and CDR2 as SNEGSKA (reference sequence). With 7 bases clipped from V and 2 bases from J, the junction kept 12 bases outside the gene matches. Here the CDR3 DNA reads TGCAGTGAGGTCCGGTTAGCGGGGTCTCAAGAGACCCAGTACTTC. Amino acid sequence: CSEVRLAGSQETQYF.

The J gene is TRBJ1-5, the V gene TRBV12-3 or TRBV12-4; the D gene is possibly TRBD1 (6 bases). The V and J ends lost 4 bases and 1 base respectively, with 11 bases between them. The CDR3 covers 15 residues. The CDR3 protein is CASSSGTPSNQPQHF. The CDR3 DNA is TGTGCCAGCAGTTCCGGGACACCCAGCAATCAGCCCCAGCATTTT.